One and the same sample provided the 29 T cell receptor beta chains below, sequenced in a study of technical replicates of blood from a handful of donors. Using immunoSEQ multiplex PCR, the repertoire was profiled, and TCRdb retains in-frame clones only, with some absent. The table has tens of thousands of clones, approximately 95% seen once. The sample consisted of T cells isolated from PBMCs. The receptors were gathered from a human donor in good health.

Notes on this clone: An end of the junction differs from the germline gene, which may be a read error. The rearrangement joins TRBV5-5 to TRBJ1-1; D remains ambiguous. CDR1 and CDR2 (germline): SGHKS, YYEKEE (reference sequence). CDR3 size: 11 residues. The CDR3 reads CASSARQEVFF. CDR3 bases: TGTGCCAGCAGCGCTAGGCAAGAAGTTTTCTTT.

In DNA, the CDR3 is TGTGCCAGCAGCTCGACTAGCGCGGGTAATGAGCAGTTCTTC. Protein sequence: CASSSTSAGNEQFF. This chain connects TRBV7-6 to TRBJ2-1; TRBD2 aligns across 8 bases. CDR3 length: 14 amino acids. Germline CDR1 reads SGHVS; CDR2 reads FNYEAQ. V was clipped by 4 bases and J by 7 bases; unmatched bases: 6.

The chain combines TRBV5-6 with TRBJ1-5, with 7 bases aligning to TRBD1. The germline V gene encodes CDR1 SGHDT and CDR2 YYEEEE. After removal of 4 bases from V and 3 bases from J, the junction contained 7 bases not matched to a gene. The CDR3 runs 15 residues. The CDR3 DNA reads TGTGCCAGCAGCCCCGGGACAGCGACCAATCAGCCCCAGCATTTT. This sequence encodes CASSPGTATNQPQHF.

V gene TRBV7-9 combines with J gene TRBJ1-1, with 9 bases identical to TRBD1. Germline assignment: CDR1 SEHNR and CDR2 FQNEAQ (reference sequence). The CDR3 sequence is 16 residues long. Trimming removed 5 bases from V and 1 base from J; junction bases left unmatched: 8. CDR3 nucleotide sequence: TGTGCCAGCAGCCACCGGGACAGGGAACGGAACACTGAAGCTTTCTTT. This gives the protein CASSHRDRERNTEAFF.

This chain joins TRBV7-8 and TRBJ2-7; TRBD2 aligns across 9 bases. The CDR3 contains 15 residues. V was clipped by 4 bases and J by 7 bases; unmatched bases: 11. The V gene's germline CDR1 is SGHVS and CDR2 FQNEAQ. The CDR3 coding sequence is TGTGCCAGCAGCTCAAAAGCGGGGGGCCCGTCGGAGCAGTACTTC. It codes for CASSSKAGGPSEQYF.

The rearrangement uses TRBV18 and TRBJ2-1, with 7 bases matching TRBD1. Losses at the gene ends were 6 bases for V and 8 bases for J; bases not matched to a gene: 16. The CDR3 has 16 amino acids. Germline V lookup: CDR1 KGHSH, CDR2 LQKENI. In DNA, the CDR3 is TGTGCCAGCTCCCCCCTCCCACAGGGGTCAGCTGATGAGCAGTTCTTC. Translating gives CASSPLPQGSADEQFF.

As DNA, the CDR3 is TGTGCCAGCAGCCAGTGGAGGGCGGACTATGGCTACACCTTC. The encoded protein is CASSQWRADYGYTF. The rearrangement links TRBV14 to TRBJ1-2; D is unresolved. V lost 3 bases and J 3 bases, leaving 11 bases between the germline ends. The germline CDR1 and CDR2 sequences are SGHDN and FVKESK. The CDR3 is made up of 14 amino acids. Looking up the rest from reference TRBV14 and TRBJ1-2 gives the full variable domain: EAGVTQFPSHSVIEKGQTVTLRCDPISGHDNLYWYRRVMGKEIKFLLHFVKESKQDESGMPNNRFLAERTGGTYSTLKVQPAELEDSGVYFCASSQWRADYGYTFGSGTRLTVV.

The gene calls are TRBV28 and TRBJ2-1; TRBD2 aligns across 12 bases. V shed 6 bases and J 6 bases; nucleotides not matched to a gene: 9. The CDR3 loop spans 16 amino acids. Germline CDR1 is MDHEN and CDR2 is SYDVKM. The CDR3 protein is CASSPLTSGRGNEQFF. In DNA form, the CDR3 reads TGTGCCAGCAGCCCATTGACTAGCGGGAGAGGCAATGAGCAGTTCTTC.

The V call is TRBV7-6, the J call TRBJ2-1; TRBD1 aligns across 9 bases. J was trimmed by 0 bases and V by 5 bases; bases with no gene match: 5. CDR3 length: 16 residues. Germline values: CDR1 SGHVS, CDR2 FNYEAQ. The CDR3 DNA reads TGTGCCAGCAGCCCCGGACAGGGGAGCTCCTACAATGAGCAGTTCTTC. Translating gives CASSPGQGSSYNEQFF.

This chain joins TRBV30 and TRBJ2-7; TRBD1 agrees at 9 bases. This CDR3 spans 17 amino acids. Germline V lookup: CDR1 GTSNPN, CDR2 SVGIG (reference sequence). Unmatched junction bases numbered 9, after V lost 0 bases and J lost 0 bases. Written as DNA, the CDR3 is TGTGCCTGGAGTGTACTAAGGACAGGGGACCGCTCCTACGAGCAGTACTTC. Translation: CAWSVLRTGDRSYEQYF.

The sample holds one count of this clone. The J gene is TRBJ1-4, the V gene TRBV18; D ambiguous. With 3 bases removed from V and 6 bases from J, the gap between germline ends came to 17 bases. The CDR3 spans 16 residues. Per the germline V gene, CDR1 is KGHSH and CDR2 is LQKENI. CDR3: CASSPLEKPPDEKLFF. The CDR3 DNA is TGTGCCAGCTCACCCCTCGAGAAACCACCGGATGAAAAACTGTTTTTT.

The chain carries TRBV5-1 and TRBJ2-5; D remains unclear. This CDR3 contains 12 residues. Deletions cut 1 base from V and 5 bases from J, with 6 bases between. Germline CDR1 reads SGHRS; CDR2 reads YFSETQ. CDR3 sequence: CASSLIGETQYF. DNA of the CDR3: TGCGCCAGCAGCTTGATCGGGGAGACCCAGTACTTC.

The chain employs TRBV7-9 and TRBJ2-2; 9 bases align to TRBD2. The junction had 6 bases not matched to a gene; V was cut back by 8 bases and J by 2 bases. Germline V CDR1 and CDR2: SEHNR, FQNEAQ (reference sequence). This CDR3 is built from 15 residues. The CDR3 region is CASDWGTSNTGELFF. CDR3 coding DNA: TGTGCCAGCGATTGGGGGACTAGCAACACCGGGGAGCTGTTTTTT.

V is TRBV7-3 and J is TRBJ2-1; 12 nucleotides match TRBD2. Germline CDR1 is SGHTA and CDR2 is FQGTGA. This CDR3 region has 16 residues. Trimming took 5 bases from V and 6 from J; bases not matched to a gene: 8. The CDR3 loop is CASSRSLAGGRNEQFF. In nucleotides, the CDR3 is TGTGCCAGCAGCCGGTCACTAGCGGGGGGTCGCAATGAGCAGTTCTTC.

The V gene is TRBV5-5, the J gene TRBJ1-1; the match to TRBD1 covers 8 bases. The germline V gene encodes CDR1 SGHKS and CDR2 YYEKEE (reference sequence). There are 15 residues in the CDR3. V was pared by 3 bases and J by 6 bases, with 10 bases of the junction left unmatched. CDR3 DNA: TGTGCCAGCAGCTCCATGGGCCAGGGGGCAGCTGAAGCTTTCTTT. Its translation is CASSSMGQGAAEAFF.

V and J are TRBV30 and TRBJ2-3, with 10 bases that match TRBD2. CDR3 length: 17 amino acids. Germline V CDR1 and CDR2: GTSNPN, SVGIG (reference sequence). J was trimmed by 6 bases and V by 3 bases; bases with no gene match: 15. This chain's CDR3 is CAWRGYPPSGGSDTQYF. The CDR3 DNA reads as TGTGCCTGGAGAGGCTACCCCCCTAGCGGGGGCAGCGATACGCAGTATTTT. The whole variable domain, remainder taken from reference TRBV30 and TRBJ2-3, is SQTIHQWPATLVQPVGSPLSLECTVEGTSNPNLYWYRQAAGRGLQLLFYSVGIGQISSEVPQNLSASRPQDRQFILSSKKLLLSDSGFYLCAWRGYPPSGGSDTQYFGPGTRLTVL.

The chain joins TRBV5-1 to TRBJ2-2; the D gene is possibly TRBD1 (6 bases). V lost 0 bases, J lost 3 bases, and 12 bases lay in between. This CDR3 has 16 residues. Germline lookup yields CDR1 SGHRS and CDR2 YFSETQ. CDR3 coding DNA: TGCGCCAGCAGCTTGGTGGGGGCCCCAGACACCGGGGAGCTGTTTTTT. This encodes CASSLVGAPDTGELFF.

V usage is TRBV13 and J usage is TRBJ1-1; maybe TRBD1 (5 bases). CDR1 PRHDT and CDR2 FYEKMQ come from the germline V gene (reference sequence). Trimming cost V 5 bases and J 2 bases, with 15 bases left between them. CDR3 size: 15 residues. The CDR3 sequence is CASSRGGEGNTEAFF. The CDR3 nucleotides are TGTGCCAGCAGCAGGGGCGGCGAAGGAAACACTGAAGCTTTCTTT.

The chain is built from TRBV28 and TRBJ2-2; D gene unclear. The germline V gene encodes CDR1 MDHEN and CDR2 SYDVKM. Trimming took 8 bases from V and 5 from J, leaving 6 bases between them. The CDR3 has 11 amino acids. CDR3 sequence: CASRGTGELFF. In DNA, the CDR3 is TGTGCCAGCCGAGGTACCGGGGAGCTGTTTTTT.

The chain carries TRBV2 and TRBJ1-2, with D possibly TRBD1 on 6 matching bases. V lost 7 bases to trimming and J lost 4 bases, with 16 bases between them. The CDR3 is made up of 14 amino acids. CDR1 is SNHLY, CDR2 FYNNEI, per germline. CDR3 bases: TGTGCCAGCATTCCAGACAGGTACCTCTATGGCTACACCTTC. It specifies CASIPDRYLYGYTF.

This rearrangement joins TRBV14 to TRBJ2-7, with a weak D call TRBD2 (5 bases). CDR3 size: 12 residues. Trimming took off 0 bases at V and 7 bases at J, with 7 bases between the two ends. Germline assignment: CDR1 SGHDN and CDR2 FVKESK. CDR3 bases: TGTGCCAGCAGCCAAGATTGGAGGGAGCAGTACTTC. Translation: CASSQDWREQYF.

The chain joins TRBV7-9 to TRBJ2-2; weak D call: TRBD1 (6 bases). Trimming pared 5 bases from V and 1 base from J, leaving 14 bases between. CDR3 length equals 16 residues. Germline V lookup: CDR1 SEHNR, CDR2 FQNEAQ (reference sequence). CDR3 bases: TGTGCCAGCAGCCGACGGACAGACTGGAACACCGGGGAGCTGTTTTTT. It specifies CASSRRTDWNTGELFF.

The chain combines TRBV6-1 with TRBJ1-4; TRBD1 matches 9 bases. The germline V gene has CDR1 MNHNS and CDR2 SASEGT. The CDR3 is 15 residues long. V was clipped by 5 bases and J by 1 base; unmatched bases: 2. The DNA of the CDR3 is TGTGCCAGCAGTCCGGGACAGGGAACTAATGAAAAACTGTTTTTT. Translating it yields CASSPGQGTNEKLFF.

The chain employs TRBV21-1 and TRBJ2-5; TRBD2 was called by the table and not checked on the DNA. TRBV21-1 is an annotated pseudogene. The CDR3 has 16 residues. CDR3 sequence: CASSNQDRGCGETQYF. DNA of the CDR3: TGTGCCAGCAGCAATCAGGATCGGGGATGTGGGGAGACCCAGTACTTC.

This clone was found a few times. V gene TRBV7-9 combines with J gene TRBJ1-4; D perhaps matches TRBD1 (5 bases). There are 16 residues in the CDR3. Germline CDR1 and CDR2: SEHNR and FQNEAQ (reference sequence). Trimming stripped 1 base from V and 0 bases from J, with 9 bases between. CDR3 residues: CASSLGDSTTNEKLFF. CDR3 coding DNA: TGTGCCAGCAGCTTAGGCGACAGCACAACTAATGAAAAACTGTTTTTT.

This chain connects TRBV4-1 to TRBJ2-3; D may be TRBD2 (7 bases). This CDR3 contains 15 residues. Trimming stripped 1 base from V and 2 bases from J, with 10 bases between. Germline assignment: CDR1 MGHRA and CDR2 YSYEKL. This chain's CDR3 is CASSQGAGATDTQYF. The CDR3 coding sequence is TGCGCCAGCAGCCAAGGGGCGGGGGCCACAGATACGCAGTATTTT.

The V gene is TRBV10-1, the J gene TRBJ2-1, with 7 bases matching TRBD1. The CDR3 consists of 11 residues. V was clipped by 6 bases and J by 7 bases; unmatched bases: 0. CDR1 is WNHNN and CDR2 is SYGVQD in the germline V gene (reference sequence). The DNA for the CDR3 is TGCGCCAGCAGACAGGGGAATGAGCAGTTCTTC. Amino acid sequence: CASRQGNEQFF.

The V and J genes are TRBV11-2 and TRBJ2-1; 11 nucleotides match TRBD2. CDR1 and CDR2 (germline): SGHAT, FQNNGV. V shed 0 bases and J 4 bases; nucleotides not matched to a gene: 5. The CDR3 runs to 17 residues. The CDR3 nucleotides are TGTGCCAGCAGCTTAGATGATCCTAGCGGGGGGTACAATGAGCAGTTCTTC. Its translation: CASSLDDPSGGYNEQFF.

J is TRBJ1-1 and V is TRBV11-2; 10 nucleotides line up with TRBD1. The CDR3 consists of 18 residues. The ends lost 5 bases at V and 3 bases at J; junction bases unmatched: 15. In germline, CDR1 is SGHAT, CDR2 FQNNGV. The CDR3 reads CASSPTTGGGGSDTEAFF. The CDR3 region has the DNA TGTGCCAGCAGCCCAACGACAGGGGGCGGAGGCTCGGACACTGAAGCTTTCTTT.